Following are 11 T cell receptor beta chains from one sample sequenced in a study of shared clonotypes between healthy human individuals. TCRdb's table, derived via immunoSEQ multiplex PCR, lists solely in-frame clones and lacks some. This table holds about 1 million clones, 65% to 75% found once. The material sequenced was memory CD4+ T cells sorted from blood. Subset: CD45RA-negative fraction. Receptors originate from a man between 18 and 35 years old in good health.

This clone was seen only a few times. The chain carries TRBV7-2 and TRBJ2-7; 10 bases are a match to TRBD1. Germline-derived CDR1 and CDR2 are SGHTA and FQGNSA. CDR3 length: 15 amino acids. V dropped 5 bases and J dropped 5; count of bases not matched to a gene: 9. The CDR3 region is CASSNTGQGWDEQYF. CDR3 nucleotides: TGTGCCAGCAGCAACACGGGACAGGGGTGGGACGAGCAGTACTTC.

CDR3: CAWSWVAGGHEQYF. As DNA, the CDR3 is TGTGCCTGGAGTTGGGTAGCGGGAGGCCACGAGCAGTACTTC. The V call is TRBV30, the J call TRBJ2-7; 10 bases agree with TRBD2. The germline V gene encodes CDR1 GTSNPN and CDR2 SVGIG (reference sequence). CDR3 length: 14 amino acids. V shed 2 bases, J shed 5 bases, and the junction held 6 bases outside the gene matches.

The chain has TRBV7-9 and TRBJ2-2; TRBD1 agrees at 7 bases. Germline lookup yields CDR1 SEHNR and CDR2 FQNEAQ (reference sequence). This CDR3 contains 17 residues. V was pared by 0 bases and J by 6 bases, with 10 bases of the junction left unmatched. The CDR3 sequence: CASSLARDSAGAGELFF. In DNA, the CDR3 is TGTGCCAGCAGCTTAGCGAGGGACAGTGCTGGGGCCGGGGAGCTGTTTTTT.

CDR3 protein: CASSRDRAQPQHF. CDR3 bases: TGCGCCAGCAGCCGAGACAGGGCCCAGCCCCAGCATTTT. The V call is TRBV10-1, the J call TRBJ1-5, with 7 bases fitting TRBD1. The CDR3 consists of 13 residues. CDR1 is WNHNN, CDR2 SYGVQD, per germline (reference sequence). Trimming cost V 6 bases and J 7 bases; bases outside gene matches: 6.

This chain's CDR3 is CASSVVGLAGVAEQFF. CDR3 coding DNA: TGTGCCAGCAGCGTAGTAGGACTAGCGGGAGTTGCTGAGCAGTTCTTC. V usage is TRBV9 and J usage is TRBJ2-1; TRBD2 matches at 13 bases. V shed 0 bases and J 9 bases; nucleotides not matched to a gene: 6. The CDR3 sequence is 16 residues long. The V gene's germline CDR1 is SGDLS and CDR2 YYNGEE. Full variable domain (rest looked up from reference TRBV9 and TRBJ2-1): DSGVTQTPKHLITATGQRVTLRCSPRSGDLSVYWYQQSLDQGLQFLIQYYNGEERAKGNILERFSAQQFPDLHSELNLSSLELGDSALYFCASSVVGLAGVAEQFFGPGTRLTVL.

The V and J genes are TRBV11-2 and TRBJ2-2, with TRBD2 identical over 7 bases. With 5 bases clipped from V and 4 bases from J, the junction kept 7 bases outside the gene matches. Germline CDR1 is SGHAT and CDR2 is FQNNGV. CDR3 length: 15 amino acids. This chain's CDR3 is CASSLAGEVTGELFF. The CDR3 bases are TGTGCCAGCAGCCTGGCGGGGGAGGTCACCGGGGAGCTGTTTTTT.

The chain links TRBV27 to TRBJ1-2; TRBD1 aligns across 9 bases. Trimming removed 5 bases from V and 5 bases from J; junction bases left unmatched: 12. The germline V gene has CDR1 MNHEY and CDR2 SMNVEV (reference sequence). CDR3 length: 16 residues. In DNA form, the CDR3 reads TGTGCCAGCAGTCACTCTTTAAGACAGGGGGAATATGGCTACACCTTC. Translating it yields CASSHSLRQGEYGYTF.

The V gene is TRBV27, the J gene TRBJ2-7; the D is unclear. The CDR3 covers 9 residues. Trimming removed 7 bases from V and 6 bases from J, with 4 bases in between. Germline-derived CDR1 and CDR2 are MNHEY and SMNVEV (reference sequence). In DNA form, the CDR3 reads TGTGCCAGCAACGCCGAGCAGTACTTC. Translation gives CASNAEQYF.

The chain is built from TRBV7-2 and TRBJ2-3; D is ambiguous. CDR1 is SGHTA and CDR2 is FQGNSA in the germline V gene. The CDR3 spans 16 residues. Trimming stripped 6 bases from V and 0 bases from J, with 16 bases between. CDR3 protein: CASRRAETSSTDTQYF. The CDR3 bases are TGTGCCAGCAGAAGGGCCGAGACTTCTAGCACAGATACGCAGTATTTT.

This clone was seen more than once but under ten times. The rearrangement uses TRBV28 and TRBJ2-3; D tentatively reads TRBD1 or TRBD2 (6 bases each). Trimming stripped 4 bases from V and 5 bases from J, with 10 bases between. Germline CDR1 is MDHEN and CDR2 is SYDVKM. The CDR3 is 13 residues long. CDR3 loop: CASSYGGRDTQYF. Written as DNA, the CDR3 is TGTGCCAGCAGTTACGGGGGCAGAGATACGCAGTATTTT.

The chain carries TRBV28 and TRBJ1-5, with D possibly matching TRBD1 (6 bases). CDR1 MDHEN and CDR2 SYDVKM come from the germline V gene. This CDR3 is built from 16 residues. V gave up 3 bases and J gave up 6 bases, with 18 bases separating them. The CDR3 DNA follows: TGTGCCAGCAGTTTCCAACCGCGGACAGTCGTTCAGCCCCAGCATTTT. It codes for CASSFQPRTVVQPQHF.